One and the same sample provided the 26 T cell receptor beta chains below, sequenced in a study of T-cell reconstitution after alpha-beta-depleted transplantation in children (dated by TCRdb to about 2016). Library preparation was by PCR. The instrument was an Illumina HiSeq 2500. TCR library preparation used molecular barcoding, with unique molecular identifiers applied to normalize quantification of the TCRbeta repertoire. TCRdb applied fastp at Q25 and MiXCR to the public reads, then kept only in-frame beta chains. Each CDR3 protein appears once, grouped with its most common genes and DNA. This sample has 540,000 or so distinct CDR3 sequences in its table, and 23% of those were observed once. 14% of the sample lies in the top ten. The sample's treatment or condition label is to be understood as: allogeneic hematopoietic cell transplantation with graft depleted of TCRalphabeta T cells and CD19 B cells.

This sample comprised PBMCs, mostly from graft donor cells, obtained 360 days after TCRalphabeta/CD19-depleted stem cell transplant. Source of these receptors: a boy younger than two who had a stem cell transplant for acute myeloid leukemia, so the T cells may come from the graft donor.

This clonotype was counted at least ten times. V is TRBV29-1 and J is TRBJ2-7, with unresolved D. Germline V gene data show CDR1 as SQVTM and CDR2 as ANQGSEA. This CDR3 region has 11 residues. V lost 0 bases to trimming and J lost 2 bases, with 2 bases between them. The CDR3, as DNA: TGCAGCGTTGAAGATACCTACGAGCAGTACTTC. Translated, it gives CSVEDTYEQYF.

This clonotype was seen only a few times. The CDR3 DNA reads TGTGCCAGCAGCGTGATGACTAGCGGGGGGGGCTCCTACAATGAGCAGTTCTTC. Translating it yields CASSVMTSGGGSYNEQFF. This chain connects TRBV5-5 to TRBJ2-1, with TRBD2 identical over 14 bases. The germline gives CDR1 SGHKS, CDR2 YYEKEE (reference sequence). With 4 bases clipped from V and 0 bases from J, the junction kept 6 bases outside the gene matches. This CDR3 has 18 amino acids.

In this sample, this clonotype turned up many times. The CDR3: CASSQERGPYNEQFF. In DNA form, the CDR3 reads TGCGCCAGCAGCCAGGAGCGGGGTCCCTACAATGAGCAGTTCTTC. The V gene is TRBV4-3, the J gene TRBJ2-1; 7 nucleotides align to TRBD2. The germline V gene has CDR1 LGHNA and CDR2 YSLEER. The CDR3 covers 15 residues. V dropped 3 bases and J dropped 2; count of bases not matched to a gene: 4.

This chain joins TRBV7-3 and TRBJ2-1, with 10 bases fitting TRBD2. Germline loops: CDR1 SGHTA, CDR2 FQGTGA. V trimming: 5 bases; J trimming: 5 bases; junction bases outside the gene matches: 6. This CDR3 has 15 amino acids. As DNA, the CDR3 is TGTGCCAGCAGCATCTTAGCGGGGGGCCACAATGAGCAGTTCTTC. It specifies CASSILAGGHNEQFF.

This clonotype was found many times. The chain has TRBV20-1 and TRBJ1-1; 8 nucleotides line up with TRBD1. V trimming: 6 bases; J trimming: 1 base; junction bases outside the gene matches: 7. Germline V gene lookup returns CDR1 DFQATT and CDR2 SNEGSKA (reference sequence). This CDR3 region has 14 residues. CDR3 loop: CSAAPGQANTEAFF. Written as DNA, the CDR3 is TGCAGTGCGGCGCCGGGACAGGCGAACACTGAAGCTTTCTTT.

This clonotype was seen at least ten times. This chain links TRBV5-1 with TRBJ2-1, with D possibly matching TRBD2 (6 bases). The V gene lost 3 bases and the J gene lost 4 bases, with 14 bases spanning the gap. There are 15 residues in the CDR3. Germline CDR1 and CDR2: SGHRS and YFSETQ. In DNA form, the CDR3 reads TGCGCCAGCAGCTCAGACGGCGGGGCTTACAATGAGCAGTTCTTC. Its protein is CASSSDGGAYNEQFF.

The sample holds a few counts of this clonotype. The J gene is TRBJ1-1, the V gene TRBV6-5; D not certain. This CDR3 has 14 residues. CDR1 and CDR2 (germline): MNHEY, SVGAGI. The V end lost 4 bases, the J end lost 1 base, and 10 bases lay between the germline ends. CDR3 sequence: CASSSPFANTEAFF. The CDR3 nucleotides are TGTGCCAGCAGTTCCCCGTTTGCGAACACTGAAGCTTTCTTT.

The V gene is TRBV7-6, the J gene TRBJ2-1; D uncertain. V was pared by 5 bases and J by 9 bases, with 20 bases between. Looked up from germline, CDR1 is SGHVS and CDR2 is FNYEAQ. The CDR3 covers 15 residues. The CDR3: CASSLKRPTLGEQFF. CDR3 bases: TGTGCCAGCAGCCTCAAAAGGCCCACTTTGGGTGAGCAGTTCTTC.

The CDR3 bases are TGTGCCAGCAGCCCCCTTAGCGGGGCGAGCTCCTACGAGCAGTACTTC. Protein: CASSPLSGASSYEQYF. V gene TRBV13 combines with J gene TRBJ2-7; TRBD2 aligns across 8 bases. The V and J ends lost 5 bases and 0 bases, in that order; junction bases with no gene match: 9. This CDR3 has 16 residues. The germline gives CDR1 PRHDT, CDR2 FYEKMQ (reference sequence).

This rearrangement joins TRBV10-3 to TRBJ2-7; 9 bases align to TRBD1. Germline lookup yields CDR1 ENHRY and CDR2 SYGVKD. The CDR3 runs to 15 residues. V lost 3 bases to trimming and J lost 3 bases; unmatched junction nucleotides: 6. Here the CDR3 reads CAISESQGANYEQYV. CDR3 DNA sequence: TGTGCCATCAGTGAATCACAGGGGGCGAACTACGAGCAGTACGTC.

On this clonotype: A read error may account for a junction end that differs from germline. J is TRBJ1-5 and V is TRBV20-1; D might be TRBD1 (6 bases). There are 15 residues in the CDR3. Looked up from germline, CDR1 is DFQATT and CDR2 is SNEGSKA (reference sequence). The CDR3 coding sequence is TGCAGTGCTAGGGCAGGGGAGTCGAGCAATCAGCCCCAGCTTTTT. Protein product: CSARAGESSNQPQLF.

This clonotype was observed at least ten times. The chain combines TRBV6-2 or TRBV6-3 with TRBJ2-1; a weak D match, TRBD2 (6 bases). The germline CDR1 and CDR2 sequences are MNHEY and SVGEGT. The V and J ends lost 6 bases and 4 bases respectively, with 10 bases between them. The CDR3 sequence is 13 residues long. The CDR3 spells CASSKRVYNEQFF. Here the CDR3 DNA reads TGTGCCAGCAGCAAGCGGGTTTACAATGAGCAGTTCTTC.

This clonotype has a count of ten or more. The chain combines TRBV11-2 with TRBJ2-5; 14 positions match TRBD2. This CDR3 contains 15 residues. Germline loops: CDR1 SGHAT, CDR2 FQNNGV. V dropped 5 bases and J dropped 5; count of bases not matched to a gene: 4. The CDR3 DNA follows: TGTGCCAGCAGCCTGACTAGCGGGGGGGTGGAGACCCAGTACTTC. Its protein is CASSLTSGGVETQYF.

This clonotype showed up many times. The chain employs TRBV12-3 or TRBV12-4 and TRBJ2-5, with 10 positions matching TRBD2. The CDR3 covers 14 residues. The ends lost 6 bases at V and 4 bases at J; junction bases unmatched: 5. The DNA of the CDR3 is TGTGCCAGCAGCTCCGGGACTAGCGCAGAGACCCAGTACTTC. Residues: CASSSGTSAETQYF.

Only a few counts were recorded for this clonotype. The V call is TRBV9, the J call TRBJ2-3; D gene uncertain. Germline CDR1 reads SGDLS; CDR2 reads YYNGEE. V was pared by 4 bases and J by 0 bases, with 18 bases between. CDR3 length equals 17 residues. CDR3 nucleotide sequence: TGTGCCAGCAGCACAAGGAACACCGCAACTAGCACAGATACGCAGTATTTT. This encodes CASSTRNTATSTDTQYF.

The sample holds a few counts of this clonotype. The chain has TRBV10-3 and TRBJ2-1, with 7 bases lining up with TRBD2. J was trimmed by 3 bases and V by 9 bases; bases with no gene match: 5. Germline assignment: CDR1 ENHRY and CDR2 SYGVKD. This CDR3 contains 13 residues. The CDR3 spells CAILADHYNEQFF. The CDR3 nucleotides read TGTGCCATTCTAGCGGACCACTACAATGAGCAGTTCTTC.

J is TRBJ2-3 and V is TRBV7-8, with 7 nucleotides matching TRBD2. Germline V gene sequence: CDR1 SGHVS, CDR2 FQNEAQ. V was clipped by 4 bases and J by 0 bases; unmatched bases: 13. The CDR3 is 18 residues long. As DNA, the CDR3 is TGTGCCAGCAGCTCTTTTGCTGGCCTAGCGGTGAGCACAGATACGCAGTATTTT. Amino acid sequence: CASSSFAGLAVSTDTQYF.

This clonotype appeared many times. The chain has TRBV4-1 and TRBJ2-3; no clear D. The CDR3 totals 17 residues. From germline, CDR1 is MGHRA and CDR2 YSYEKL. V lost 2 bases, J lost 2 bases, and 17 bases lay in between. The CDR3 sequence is CASSQQSGPLLTDTQYF. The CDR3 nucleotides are TGCGCCAGCAGCCAACAGAGTGGGCCCCTTCTCACAGATACGCAGTATTTT.

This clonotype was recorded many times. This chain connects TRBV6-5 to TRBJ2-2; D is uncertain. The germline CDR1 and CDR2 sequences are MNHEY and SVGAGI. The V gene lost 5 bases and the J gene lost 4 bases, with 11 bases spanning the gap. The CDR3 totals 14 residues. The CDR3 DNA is TGTGCCAGCAGTCCGGAGATCCTCACCGGGGAGCTGTTTTTT. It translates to CASSPEILTGELFF.

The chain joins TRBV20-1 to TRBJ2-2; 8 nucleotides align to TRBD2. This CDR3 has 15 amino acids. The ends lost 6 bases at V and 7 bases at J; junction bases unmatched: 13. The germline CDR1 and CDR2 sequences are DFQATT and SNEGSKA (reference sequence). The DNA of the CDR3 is TGCAGTGCACTAGCGGTGGGGGTTAGGCGCGGGGAGCTGTTTTTT. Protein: CSALAVGVRRGELFF.

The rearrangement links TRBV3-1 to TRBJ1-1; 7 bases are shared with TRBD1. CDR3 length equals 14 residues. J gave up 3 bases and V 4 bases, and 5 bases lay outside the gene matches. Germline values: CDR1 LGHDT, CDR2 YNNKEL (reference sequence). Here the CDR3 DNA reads TGTGCCAGCAGCCCCTGGACAGGCGACACTGAAGCTTTCTTT. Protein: CASSPWTGDTEAFF.

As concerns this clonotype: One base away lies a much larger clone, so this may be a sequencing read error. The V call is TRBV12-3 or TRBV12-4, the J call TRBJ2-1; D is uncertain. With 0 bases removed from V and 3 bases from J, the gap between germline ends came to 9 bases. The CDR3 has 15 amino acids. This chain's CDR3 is CASSLAVADYNEQFF. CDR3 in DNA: TGTGCCAGCAGTTTAGCGGTGGCCGACTACAATGAGCAGTTCTTC.

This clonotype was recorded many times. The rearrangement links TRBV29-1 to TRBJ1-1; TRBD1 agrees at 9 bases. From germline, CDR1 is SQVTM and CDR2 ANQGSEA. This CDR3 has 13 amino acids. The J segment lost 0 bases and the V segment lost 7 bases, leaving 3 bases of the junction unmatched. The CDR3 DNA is TGCAGCGCAAGGACAGGGGTGAACACTGAAGCTTTCTTT. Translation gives CSARTGVNTEAFF.

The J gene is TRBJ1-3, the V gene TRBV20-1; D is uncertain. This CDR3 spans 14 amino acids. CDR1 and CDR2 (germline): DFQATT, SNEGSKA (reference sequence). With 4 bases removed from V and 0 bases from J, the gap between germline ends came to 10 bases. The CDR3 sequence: CSATPRLSGNTIYF. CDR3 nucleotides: TGCAGTGCTACCCCCAGGCTCTCTGGAAACACCATATATTTT.

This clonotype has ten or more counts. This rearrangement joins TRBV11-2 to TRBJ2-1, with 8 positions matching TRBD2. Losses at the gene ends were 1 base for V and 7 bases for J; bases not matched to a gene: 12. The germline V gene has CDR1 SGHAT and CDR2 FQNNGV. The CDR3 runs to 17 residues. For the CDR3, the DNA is TGTGCCAGCAGCTTAGGCGTGACTAGCGTATGGTGGAATGAGCAGTTCTTC. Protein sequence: CASSLGVTSVWWNEQFF.

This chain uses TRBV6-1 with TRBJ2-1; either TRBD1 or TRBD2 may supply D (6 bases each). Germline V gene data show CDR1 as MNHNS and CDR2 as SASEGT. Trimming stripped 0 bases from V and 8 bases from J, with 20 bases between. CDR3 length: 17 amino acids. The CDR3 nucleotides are TGTGCCAGCAGTGAAGCGGGGGGCGCGGGGCGCAGGGATGAGCAGTTCTTC. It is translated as CASSEAGGAGRRDEQFF.